The sequence of this T cell receptor (beta chain) was determined in a study of blood T cell repertoires in COVID-19. The protocol was immunoSEQ multiplex PCR, while the TCRdb copy is restricted to in-frame clones and leaves out a portion. Seen here are approximately 210,000 clones, roughly nine tenths observed once, and the top ten hold approximately 0.69%. CDR3 length equals 15 residues. Trimming left V 4 bases short and J 2 bases short, with 16 bases between. Per germline, CDR1 SGHRS and CDR2 YFSETQ. Sequences were obtained from peripheral blood. This TCR was recovered from a middle-aged man with acute or convalescent COVID-19. This chain connects TRBV5-1 to TRBJ2-7, with D possibly being TRBD2 (6 bases). The CDR3 loop reads CASSATGTAAYEQYF. CDR3 DNA: TGCGCCAGCAGCGCAACCGGGACTGCCGCCTACGAGCAGTACTTC.